The clone carrying this T cell receptor (beta chain) was observed at least ten times. What it binds is not known. This sample stems from a study of naive and memory T cell subsets. The study's findings and limits: Possibly reflecting memory cells re-expressing CD45RA, a few larger clonotypes occurred in naive repertoires, especially CD8.

An equimolar mix of two oligonucleotides served as the beta constant-region primer for TRBC1 and TRBC2. Four rounds of PCR amplified the ligated cDNA using nested alpha and beta constant-region primers plus SP2. TCRdb redid the calling of the UMI-ligation and nested PCR reads with MiXCR, one entry per CDR3 protein. This repertoire shows 140,000 to 150,000 distinct CDR3 sequences, over 20% found once; its top ten account for 0.11%. The germline V gene has CDR1 LGHNA and CDR2 YNFKEQ. Trimming took off 4 bases at V and 2 bases at J, with 10 bases between the two ends. CDR3 length: 14 amino acids. The source material was naive CD4+ T cells from blood. J is TRBJ2-3 and V is TRBV4-2; D uncertain. The sequence derives from a human donor in good health. For the CDR3, the DNA is TGTGCCAGCAGCCCAGATAGGGCCACAGATACGCAGTATTTT. This translates into CASSPDRATDTQYF.